The next 27 T cell receptor beta chains were all read from a single sample in a study of T cell repertoires in cytomegalovirus infection. Each CDR3 protein gets one entry after TCRdb re-called the reads with MiXCR. The table includes hundreds of thousands of distinct CDR3 sequences, around 24% detected once. Sequencing used CD8+ T cells from PBMCs. The receptors stem from a human donor in good health (CMV status not recorded). Some clones in this sample may be carry-over from other donors' samples.

This clonotype was detected only a few times. The rearrangement joins TRBV28 to TRBJ1-1; tentatively, D is TRBD1 (5 bases). Trimming left V 2 bases short and J 11 bases short, with 18 bases between. Germline lookup yields CDR1 MDHEN and CDR2 SYDVKM. The CDR3 length is 14 residues. The CDR3: CASSLRGSALVAFF. The CDR3 region has the DNA TGTGCCAGCAGTTTACGGGGCAGTGCCCTTGTTGCTTTCTTT.

Only a few counts were recorded for this clonotype. The chain is built from TRBV28 and TRBJ2-3; no definite D call. CDR1 and CDR2 (germline): MDHEN, SYDVKM. This CDR3 has 14 amino acids. Trimming shortened V by 3 bases and J by 2 bases, and 9 bases separated the two germline ends. As DNA, the CDR3 is TGTGCCAGCAGTTTCGTAACTGCCACAGATACGCAGTATTTT. It specifies CASSFVTATDTQYF.

The rearrangement links TRBV12-3 or TRBV12-4 to TRBJ1-2, with D uncertain. This CDR3 has 15 amino acids. V dropped 3 bases and J dropped 0 bases, with 11 bases sitting between them. CDR3 sequence reads: CASSLAGSPNYGYTF. The CDR3 nucleotides read TGTGCCAGCAGTTTGGCGGGCAGTCCTAACTATGGCTACACCTTC.

The V call is TRBV13, the J call TRBJ2-1; no clear D. CDR1 and CDR2 from the germline V gene are PRHDT and FYEKMQ (reference sequence). The CDR3 contains 13 residues. The V end was cut by 5 bases, the J end by 10 bases, with 15 bases between. The CDR3 protein is CASSPARRREQFF. In DNA, the CDR3 is TGTGCCAGCAGCCCCGCCCGGCGACGGGAGCAGTTCTTC. The whole variable domain, filled in from reference TRBV13 and TRBJ2-1, reads AAGVIQSPRHLIKEKRETATLKCYPIPRHDTVYWYQQGPGQDPQFLISFYEKMQSDKGSIPDRFSAQQFSDYHSELNMSSLELGDSALYFCASSPARRREQFFGPGTRLTVL.

This chain uses TRBV19 with TRBJ2-7; TRBD1 or TRBD2 may be the D gene (6 bases each). Germline loops: CDR1 LNHDA, CDR2 SQIVND (reference sequence). The CDR3 consists of 14 residues. Trimming took 5 bases from V and 3 from J, leaving 14 bases between them. CDR3 DNA sequence: TGTGCCAGTAGTCTTCCGGGGGCTTTCTACGAGCAGTACTTC. This sequence encodes CASSLPGAFYEQYF.

This clonotype occurred many times. Written as DNA, the CDR3 is TGTGCCAGCAGCTTGCGCCTAGCGGGGGGGCCCGGGGAGCTGTTTTTT. It yields the protein CASSLRLAGGPGELFF. V and J are TRBV7-8 and TRBJ2-2; 12 bases align to TRBD2. The trim removed 3 bases at V and 6 bases at J, leaving 5 bases unmatched. The V gene's germline CDR1 is SGHVS and CDR2 FQNEAQ. This CDR3 is 16 amino acids long.

The V and J genes are TRBV29-1 and TRBJ1-1; possibly TRBD1 for D (6 bases). The CDR3 is 12 amino acids. Germline lookup yields CDR1 SQVTM and CDR2 ANQGSEA. Trimming pared 3 bases from V and 5 bases from J, leaving 10 bases between. CDR3 residues: CSVEGAGTEAFF. The CDR3 nucleotides read TGCAGCGTTGAGGGGGCGGGTACTGAAGCTTTCTTT.

This clonotype has a count of ten or more. The CDR3 bases are TGTGCCAGCAGCTCAGAGGACTACTTTCCACAAGAGACCCAGTACTTC. Translation gives CASSSEDYFPQETQYF. The genes are TRBV7-9 and TRBJ2-5; D is perhaps TRBD2 (6 bases). The V end lost 4 bases, the J end lost 2 bases, and 17 bases lay between the germline ends. Germline assignment: CDR1 SEHNR and CDR2 FQNEAQ (reference sequence). CDR3 size: 16 residues.

This rearrangement joins TRBV7-9 to TRBJ2-7; 8 nucleotides match TRBD2. The ends lost 6 bases at V and 2 bases at J; junction bases unmatched: 3. CDR3 size: 13 residues. The germline V gene has CDR1 SEHNR and CDR2 FQNEAQ (reference sequence). CDR3 sequence: CASRIAGTYEQYF. The CDR3 DNA reads as TGTGCCAGCAGGATAGCGGGGACCTACGAGCAGTACTTC.

The CDR3 reads CASSPLRGDYNEQFF. CDR3 coding DNA: TGTGCCAGCTCACCTCTGCGGGGGGACTACAATGAGCAGTTCTTC. V is TRBV18 and J is TRBJ2-1; 8 nucleotides line up with TRBD2. Germline CDR1 KGHSH, CDR2 LQKENI. V was clipped by 3 bases and J by 3 bases; unmatched bases: 4. The CDR3 is 15 residues long.

This clonotype was seen many times. The rearrangement joins TRBV7-6 to TRBJ2-1; 12 nucleotides match TRBD2. The J segment lost 0 bases and the V segment lost 5 bases, leaving 8 bases of the junction unmatched. Germline-derived CDR1 and CDR2 are SGHVS and FNYEAQ. The CDR3 has 18 amino acids. CDR3 loop: CASSTLAGGTHSYNEQFF. In DNA form, the CDR3 reads TGTGCCAGCAGCACACTAGCGGGGGGTACCCACTCCTACAATGAGCAGTTCTTC.

For this clonotype: Relative to the germline gene, one junction end is altered; a read error may explain this. The rearrangement uses TRBV7-4 and TRBJ2-1, with D perhaps TRBD1 or TRBD2 (5 bases each). The CDR3 extends over 11 amino acids. Germline V lookup: CDR1 SGHVT, CDR2 SQSDAQ. The CDR3 region has the DNA TGTGCCAGCAGCTTAGCAGGGGAGTCGTCCTTC. Its protein product is CASSLAGESSF.

In its sample, this clonotype was seen a few times. The chain joins TRBV20-1 to TRBJ2-3; 8 nucleotides match TRBD2. CDR3 length: 16 residues. V lost 5 bases to trimming and J lost 4 bases; unmatched junction nucleotides: 14. Looked up from germline, CDR1 is DFQATT and CDR2 is SNEGSKA (reference sequence). CDR3 sequence: CSALITGTSSSDTQYF. CDR3 in DNA: TGCAGTGCTCTTATCACCGGGACTAGTAGTTCAGATACGCAGTATTTT.

The chain carries TRBV24-1 and TRBJ2-1, with a tentative D call TRBD1 (6 bases). V dropped 1 base and J dropped 7 bases, with 10 bases sitting between them. This CDR3 contains 14 residues. From germline, CDR1 is KGHDR and CDR2 SFDVKD. The CDR3 DNA is TGTGCCACCAGTGATTTTGCACAGGGAAATGAGCAGTTCTTC. It translates to CATSDFAQGNEQFF.

This chain uses TRBV27 with TRBJ2-3, with 9 positions matching TRBD2. V gave up 4 bases and J gave up 0 bases; unmatched junction bases: 5. Germline V gene sequence: CDR1 MNHEY, CDR2 SMNVEV (reference sequence). CDR3 size: 16 residues. The CDR3 DNA follows: TGTGCCAGCAGTTCACTAGCGGGCCTTAGCACAGATACGCAGTATTTT. Its protein product is CASSSLAGLSTDTQYF.

In this sample, this clonotype turned up a few times. The V call is TRBV20-1, the J call TRBJ1-2; no reliable D call. CDR1 DFQATT and CDR2 SNEGSKA come from the germline V gene (reference sequence). CDR3 size: 13 residues. With 0 bases removed from V and 1 base from J, the gap between germline ends came to 6 bases. The CDR3 sequence: CSARESHNYGYTF. The CDR3 DNA reads TGCAGTGCTAGAGAGAGCCATAACTATGGCTACACCTTC.

CDR3 in amino acids: CSGRPEDWDTQYF. CDR3 bases: TGCAGCGGACGGCCCGAAGATTGGGATACGCAGTATTTT. V usage is TRBV29-1 and J usage is TRBJ2-3; D not resolved. The length of the CDR3 is 13 residues. CDR1 and CDR2 from the germline V gene are SQVTM and ANQGSEA. V was clipped by 7 bases and J by 6 bases, with 17 bases between them.

In its sample, this clonotype was seen many times. The chain joins TRBV7-8 to TRBJ1-1; D not resolved. The CDR3 is made up of 14 amino acids. Germline loops: CDR1 SGHVS, CDR2 FQNEAQ. The V gene lost 2 bases and the J gene lost 3 bases, with 10 bases spanning the gap. The CDR3 is CASSLRPGDTEAFF. The CDR3 DNA reads TGTGCCAGCAGCTTAAGGCCTGGGGACACTGAAGCTTTCTTT.

This clonotype was seen a handful of times. The rearrangement uses TRBV4-2 and TRBJ2-7; 7 bases map to TRBD2. The CDR3 extends over 17 amino acids. Germline trimming cut 4 bases from V and 3 bases from J; bases unmatched to any gene: 15. Germline values: CDR1 LGHNA, CDR2 YNFKEQ. In DNA form, the CDR3 reads TGTGCCAGCAGCCCGGGTACTGGGGGGGTAAGAGACTACGAGCAGTACGTC. Encoded protein: CASSPGTGGVRDYEQYV.

A few counts support this clonotype. The J gene is TRBJ2-4, the V gene TRBV3-1, with 11 bases that match TRBD2. Trimming removed 0 bases from V and 0 bases from J; junction bases left unmatched: 10. This CDR3 spans 20 amino acids. From germline, CDR1 is LGHDT and CDR2 YNNKEL (reference sequence). The CDR3 protein is CASSQDQGLAGGLAKNIQYF. CDR3 DNA sequence: TGTGCCAGCAGCCAAGATCAGGGGCTAGCGGGGGGCCTAGCCAAAAACATTCAGTACTTC.

Ten or more counts support this clonotype. The chain is built from TRBV12-3 or TRBV12-4 and TRBJ1-2; D gene unclear. The CDR3 length is 13 residues. Trimming took off 6 bases at V and 10 bases at J, with 18 bases between the two ends. CDR3 loop: CASSPTGPAFYTF. The CDR3 DNA sequence: TGTGCCAGCAGCCCAACCGGGCCGGCCTTCTACACCTTC.

In its sample, this clonotype was seen once. The genes are TRBV12-5 and TRBJ2-7; 9 positions match TRBD1. The CDR3 loop spans 16 amino acids. CDR1 and CDR2 from the germline V gene are LGHNT and FRNRAP. V gave up 4 bases and J gave up 2 bases; unmatched junction bases: 9. The CDR3 region is CASGYSTGTGPYEQYF. CDR3 in DNA: TGTGCTAGTGGTTATTCTACCGGGACAGGGCCCTACGAGCAGTACTTC. The entire variable domain, with the rest obtained from reference TRBV12-5 and TRBJ2-7, is as follows: DARVTQTPRHKVTEMGQEVTMRCQPILGHNTVFWYRQTMMQGLELLAYFRNRAPLDDSGMPKDRFSAEMPDATLATLKIQPSEPRDSAVYFCASGYSTGTGPYEQYFGPGTRLTVT.

This clonotype was recorded a few times. V and J are TRBV29-1 and TRBJ2-5; D possibly corresponds to TRBD1 (5 bases). The germline V gene has CDR1 SQVTM and CDR2 ANQGSEA. Trimming cost V 3 bases and J 5 bases, with 16 bases left between them. This CDR3 region has 14 residues. The CDR3 DNA reads as TGCAGCGTTGAGAGTAGTGGGGCTGGGGAGACCCAGTACTTC. Its protein is CSVESSGAGETQYF. Together with reference TRBV29-1 and TRBJ2-5, the CDR3 gives the full variable domain: SAVISQKPSRDICQRGTSLTIQCQVDSQVTMMFWYRQQPGQSLTLIATANQGSEATYESGFVIDKFPISRPNLTFSTLTVSNMSPEDSSIYLCSVESSGAGETQYFGPGTRLLVL.

The V gene is TRBV14, the J gene TRBJ2-7; D perhaps matches TRBD2 (6 bases). The CDR3 has 14 residues. Germline CDR1 is SGHDN and CDR2 is FVKESK. V lost 1 base, J lost 5 bases, and 12 bases lay in between. The CDR3: CASSQAGEEDEQYF. CDR3 coding DNA: TGTGCCAGCAGCCAAGCGGGGGAGGAAGACGAGCAGTACTTC.

The rearrangement joins TRBV20-1 to TRBJ2-7; TRBD1 is a possible D gene (5 bases). Germline assignment: CDR1 DFQATT and CDR2 SNEGSKA (reference sequence). This CDR3 comprises 14 residues. CDR3 residues: CSARDRQNYYEQCV. The DNA of the CDR3 is TGCAGTGCTAGAGATCGACAGAATTACTACGAGCAGTGCGTC.

V is TRBV7-9 and J is TRBJ1-1, with D perhaps matching TRBD1 (6 bases). Between the trimmed V and J ends, which lost 6 bases and 0 bases, there was a span of 14 bases. The CDR3 runs to 15 residues. Germline V gene data show CDR1 as SEHNR and CDR2 as FQNEAQ (reference sequence). The CDR3 DNA reads as TGTGCCAGCAGGGGCAGACAGGAATTGAACACTGAAGCTTTCTTT. This sequence encodes CASRGRQELNTEAFF.

This clonotype was seen only a few times. DNA of the CDR3: TGTGCCAGCAGCGTCGAGGTAATTGGAGATACGCAGTATTTT. As protein: CASSVEVIGDTQYF. The chain uses TRBV28 and TRBJ2-3; D remains unclear. Germline CDR1 is MDHEN and CDR2 is SYDVKM. The CDR3 covers 14 residues. Trimming left V 6 bases short and J 5 bases short, with 15 bases between.